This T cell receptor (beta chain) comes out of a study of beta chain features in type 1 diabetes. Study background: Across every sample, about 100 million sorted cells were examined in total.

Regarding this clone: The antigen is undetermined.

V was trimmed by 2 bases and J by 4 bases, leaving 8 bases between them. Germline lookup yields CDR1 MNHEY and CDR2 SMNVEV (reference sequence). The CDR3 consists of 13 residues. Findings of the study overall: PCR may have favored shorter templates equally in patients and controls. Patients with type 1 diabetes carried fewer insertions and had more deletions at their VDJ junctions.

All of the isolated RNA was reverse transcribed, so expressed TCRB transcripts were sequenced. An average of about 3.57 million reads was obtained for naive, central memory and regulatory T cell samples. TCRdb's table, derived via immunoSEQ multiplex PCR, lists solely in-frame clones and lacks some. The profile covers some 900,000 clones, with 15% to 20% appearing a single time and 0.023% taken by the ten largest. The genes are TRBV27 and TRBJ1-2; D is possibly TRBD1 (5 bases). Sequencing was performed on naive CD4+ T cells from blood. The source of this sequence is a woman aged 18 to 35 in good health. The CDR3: CASSLRGTYGYTF. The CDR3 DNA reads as TGTGCCAGCAGTTTACGGGGGACCTATGGCTACACCTTC.